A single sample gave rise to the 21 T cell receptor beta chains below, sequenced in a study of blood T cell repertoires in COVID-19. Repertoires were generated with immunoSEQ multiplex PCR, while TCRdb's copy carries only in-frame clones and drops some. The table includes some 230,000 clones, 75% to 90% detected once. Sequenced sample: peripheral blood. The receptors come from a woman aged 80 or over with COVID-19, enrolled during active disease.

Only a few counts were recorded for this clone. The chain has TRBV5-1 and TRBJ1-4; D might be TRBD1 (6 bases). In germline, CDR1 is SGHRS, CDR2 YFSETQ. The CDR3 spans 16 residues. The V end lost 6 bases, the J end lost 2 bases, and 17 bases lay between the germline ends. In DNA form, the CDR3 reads TGCGCCAGCACCCTGGGGCAGGGGCGGACTAATGAAAAACTGTTTTTT. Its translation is CASTLGQGRTNEKLFF.

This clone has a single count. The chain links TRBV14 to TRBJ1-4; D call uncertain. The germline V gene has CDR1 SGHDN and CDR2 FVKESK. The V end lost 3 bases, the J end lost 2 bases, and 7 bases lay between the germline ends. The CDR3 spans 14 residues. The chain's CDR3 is CASSQIRTNEKLFF. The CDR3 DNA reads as TGTGCCAGCAGCCAGATCAGGACTAATGAAAAACTGTTTTTT.

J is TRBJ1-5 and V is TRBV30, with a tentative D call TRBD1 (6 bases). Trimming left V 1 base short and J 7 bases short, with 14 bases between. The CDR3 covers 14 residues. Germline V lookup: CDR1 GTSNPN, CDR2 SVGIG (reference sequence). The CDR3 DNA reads TGTGCCTGGAGTGCACCAGGGGCAAAACAGCCCCAGCATTTT. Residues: CAWSAPGAKQPQHF.

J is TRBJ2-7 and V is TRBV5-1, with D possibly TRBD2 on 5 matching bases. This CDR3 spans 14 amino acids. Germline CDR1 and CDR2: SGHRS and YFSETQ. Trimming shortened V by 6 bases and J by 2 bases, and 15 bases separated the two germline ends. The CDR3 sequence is CASTTDSPAYEQYF. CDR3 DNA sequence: TGCGCCAGCACCACGGACTCGCCCGCCTACGAGCAGTACTTC.

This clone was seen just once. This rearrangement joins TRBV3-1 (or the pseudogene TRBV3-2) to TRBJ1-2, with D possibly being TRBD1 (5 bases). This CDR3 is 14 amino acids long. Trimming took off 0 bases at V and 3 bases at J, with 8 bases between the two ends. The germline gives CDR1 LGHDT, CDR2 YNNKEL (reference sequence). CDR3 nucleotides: TGTGCCAGCAGCCAAGACGGAGGGGACTATGGCTACACCTTC. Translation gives CASSQDGGDYGYTF.

The CDR3 coding sequence is TGTGCCAGCAGTTACACTCGCAGGACGGGAGGTGAGACCCAGTACTTC. This gives the protein CASSYTRRTGGETQYF. This chain links TRBV6-5 with TRBJ2-5, with 7 bases fitting TRBD2. Germline V CDR1 and CDR2: MNHEY, SVGAGI. The J segment lost 5 bases and the V segment lost 2 bases, leaving 11 bases of the junction unmatched. This CDR3 has 16 residues.

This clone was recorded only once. CDR3 loop: CASSQGQKAFF. The CDR3 coding sequence is TGTGCCAGCAGCCAAGGACAGAAAGCTTTCTTT. J is TRBJ1-1 and V is TRBV3-1 (or the pseudogene TRBV3-2); D may be TRBD1 (5 bases). CDR3 length: 11 amino acids. CDR1 and CDR2 from the germline V gene are LGHDT and YNNKEL (reference sequence). V was pared by 1 base and J by 9 bases, with 6 bases between.

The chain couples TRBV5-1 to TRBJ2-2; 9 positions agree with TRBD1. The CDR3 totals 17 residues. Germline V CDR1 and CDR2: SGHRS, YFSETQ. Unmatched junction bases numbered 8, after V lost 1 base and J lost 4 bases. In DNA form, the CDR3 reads TGCGCCAGCAGCTTGCAGGGACAGGGTGGAGGCACCGGGGAGCTGTTTTTT. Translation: CASSLQGQGGGTGELFF.

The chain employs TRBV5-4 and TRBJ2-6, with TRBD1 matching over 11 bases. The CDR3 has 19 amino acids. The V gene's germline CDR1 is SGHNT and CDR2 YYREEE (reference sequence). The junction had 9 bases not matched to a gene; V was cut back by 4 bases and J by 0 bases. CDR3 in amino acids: CASSPDRGPKSSGANVLTF. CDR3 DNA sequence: TGTGCCAGCAGCCCGGACAGGGGGCCTAAAAGCTCTGGGGCCAACGTCCTGACTTTC.

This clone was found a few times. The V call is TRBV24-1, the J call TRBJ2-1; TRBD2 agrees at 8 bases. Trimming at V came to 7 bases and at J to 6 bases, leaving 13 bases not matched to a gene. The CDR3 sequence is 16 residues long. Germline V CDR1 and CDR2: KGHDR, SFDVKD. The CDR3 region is CATSKVQRGISNEQFF. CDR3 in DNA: TGTGCCACCAGCAAGGTTCAGCGGGGGATTAGCAATGAGCAGTTCTTC.

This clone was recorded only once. In DNA form, the CDR3 reads TGTGCCAGCAGCCCGCTCCCCGCCGGGAACGAGCAGTACTTC. Translating it yields CASSPLPAGNEQYF. The rearrangement links TRBV3-1 (or the pseudogene TRBV3-2) to TRBJ2-7; D perhaps matches TRBD2 (5 bases). The V gene lost 4 bases and the J gene lost 5 bases, with 15 bases spanning the gap. The CDR3 is made up of 14 amino acids. The V gene's germline CDR1 is LGHDT and CDR2 YNNKEL (reference sequence).

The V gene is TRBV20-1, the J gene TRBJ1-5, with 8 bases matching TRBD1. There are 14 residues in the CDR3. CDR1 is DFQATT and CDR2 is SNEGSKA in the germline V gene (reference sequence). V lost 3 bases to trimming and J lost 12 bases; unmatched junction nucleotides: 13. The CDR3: CSASRSAGGPLQHF. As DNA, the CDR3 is TGCAGTGCTAGTCGTTCGGCAGGGGGCCCCCTCCAGCATTTT.

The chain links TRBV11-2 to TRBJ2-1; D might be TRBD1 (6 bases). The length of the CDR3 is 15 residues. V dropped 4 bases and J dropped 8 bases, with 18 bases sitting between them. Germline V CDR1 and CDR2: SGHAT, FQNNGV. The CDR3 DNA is TGTGCCAGCAGCTGGGCCAGGGGTGGGGGTCATGAGCAGTTCTTC. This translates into CASSWARGGGHEQFF.

The CDR3 sequence is CASSPRGVAYSGNTIYF. CDR3 DNA sequence: TGTGCCAGCAGCCCAAGGGGTGTAGCTTACTCTGGAAACACCATATATTTT. This chain links TRBV7-2 with TRBJ1-3; D may be TRBD1 (5 bases). The V and J ends lost 5 bases and 0 bases respectively, with 17 bases between them. CDR1 is SGHTA, CDR2 FQGNSA, per germline. This CDR3 is built from 17 residues.

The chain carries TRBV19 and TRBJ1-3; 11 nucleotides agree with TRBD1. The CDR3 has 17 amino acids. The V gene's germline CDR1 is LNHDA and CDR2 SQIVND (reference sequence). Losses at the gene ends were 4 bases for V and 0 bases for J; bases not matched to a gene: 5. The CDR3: CASSTRGQGASGNTIYF. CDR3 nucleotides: TGTGCCAGTAGTACCCGTGGACAGGGGGCCTCTGGAAACACCATATATTTT.

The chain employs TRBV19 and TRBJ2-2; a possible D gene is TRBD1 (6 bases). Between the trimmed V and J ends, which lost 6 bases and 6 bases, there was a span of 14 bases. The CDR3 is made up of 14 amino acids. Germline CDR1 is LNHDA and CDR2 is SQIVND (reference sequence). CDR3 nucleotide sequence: TGTGCCAGTAGGCTCCCAGGGGCCGCCGGGGAGCTGTTTTTT. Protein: CASRLPGAAGELFF.

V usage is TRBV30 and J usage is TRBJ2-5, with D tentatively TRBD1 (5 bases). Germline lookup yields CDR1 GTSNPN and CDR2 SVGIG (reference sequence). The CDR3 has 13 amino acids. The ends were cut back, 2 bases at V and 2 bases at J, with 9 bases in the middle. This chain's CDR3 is CAWSLGRQETQYF. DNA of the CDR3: TGTGCCTGGAGTCTGGGGCGACAAGAGACCCAGTACTTC.

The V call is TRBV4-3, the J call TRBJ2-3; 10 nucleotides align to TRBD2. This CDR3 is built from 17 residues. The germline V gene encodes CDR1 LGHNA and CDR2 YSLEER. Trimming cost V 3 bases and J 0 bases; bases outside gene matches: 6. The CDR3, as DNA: TGCGCCAGCAGCCAGGATCTGACTAGCGGGAGCACAGATACGCAGTATTTT. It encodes CASSQDLTSGSTDTQYF.

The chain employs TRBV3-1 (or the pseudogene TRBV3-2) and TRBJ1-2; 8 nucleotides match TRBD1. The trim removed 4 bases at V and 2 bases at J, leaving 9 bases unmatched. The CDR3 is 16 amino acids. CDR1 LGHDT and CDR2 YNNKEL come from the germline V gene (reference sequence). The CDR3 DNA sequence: TGTGCCAGCAGCCTGGGGACAGGTGGGGGAAACTATGGCTACACCTTC. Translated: CASSLGTGGGNYGYTF.

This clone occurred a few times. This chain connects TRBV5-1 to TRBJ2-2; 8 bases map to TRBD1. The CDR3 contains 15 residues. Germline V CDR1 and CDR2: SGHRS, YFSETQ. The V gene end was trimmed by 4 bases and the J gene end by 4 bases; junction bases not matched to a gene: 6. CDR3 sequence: CASSQRDRRTGELFF. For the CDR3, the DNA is TGCGCCAGCAGCCAACGGGACAGGCGCACCGGGGAGCTGTTTTTT.

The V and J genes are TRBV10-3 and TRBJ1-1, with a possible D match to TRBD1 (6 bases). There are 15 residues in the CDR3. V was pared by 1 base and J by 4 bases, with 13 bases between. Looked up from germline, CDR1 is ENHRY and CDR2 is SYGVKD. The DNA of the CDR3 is TGTGCCATCAGTGAGTTCCAGGGGCTTTCCACTGAAGCTTTCTTT. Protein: CAISEFQGLSTEAFF.